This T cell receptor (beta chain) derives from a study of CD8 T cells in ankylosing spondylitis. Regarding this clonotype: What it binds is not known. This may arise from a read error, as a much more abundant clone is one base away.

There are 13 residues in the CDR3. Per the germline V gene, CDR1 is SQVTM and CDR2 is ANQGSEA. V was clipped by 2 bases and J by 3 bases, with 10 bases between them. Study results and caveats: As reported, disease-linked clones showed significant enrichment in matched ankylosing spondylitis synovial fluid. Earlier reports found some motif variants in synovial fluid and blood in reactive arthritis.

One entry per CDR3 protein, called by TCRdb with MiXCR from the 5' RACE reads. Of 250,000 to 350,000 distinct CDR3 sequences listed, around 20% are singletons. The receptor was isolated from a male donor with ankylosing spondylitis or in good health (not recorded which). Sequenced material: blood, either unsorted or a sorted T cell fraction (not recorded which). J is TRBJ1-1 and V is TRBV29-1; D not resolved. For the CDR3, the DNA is TGCAGCGTTGAAACATGGGTTGACACTGAAGCTTTCTTT. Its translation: CSVETWVDTEAFF. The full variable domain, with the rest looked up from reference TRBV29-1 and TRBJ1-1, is SAVISQKPSRDICQRGTSLTIQCQVDSQVTMMFWYRQQPGQSLTLIATANQGSEATYESGFVIDKFPISRPNLTFSTLTVSNMSPEDSSIYLCSVETWVDTEAFFGQGTRLTVV.